The source of this TCR beta chain is a study of cytomegalovirus exposure and HLA in healthy donors. This PCR relied on a set of 60 Vbeta primers and 13 Jbeta primers. Sequencing used immunoSEQ multiplex PCR; TCRdb keeps in-frame clones, though not all of them. The repertoire holds approximately 97,000 clones, with 81% as singletons. The table lists this clone with a count of one. One junction end disagrees with the germline gene, perhaps due to a read error. Per germline, CDR1 SEHNR and CDR2 FQNEAQ (reference sequence). This CDR3 spans 18 amino acids. The sample comprised PBMCs. The clonotype originates from a middle-aged man in good health and CMV-seropositive. The chain combines TRBV7-9 with TRBJ1-2, with D perhaps matching TRBD1 (6 bases). The CDR3 bases are TGTTCCAGCAGCCGTCGACAGGCTCTTCGGGGTCCTAACTATGGCTACACCTTC. It translates to CSSSRRQALRGPNYGYTF.